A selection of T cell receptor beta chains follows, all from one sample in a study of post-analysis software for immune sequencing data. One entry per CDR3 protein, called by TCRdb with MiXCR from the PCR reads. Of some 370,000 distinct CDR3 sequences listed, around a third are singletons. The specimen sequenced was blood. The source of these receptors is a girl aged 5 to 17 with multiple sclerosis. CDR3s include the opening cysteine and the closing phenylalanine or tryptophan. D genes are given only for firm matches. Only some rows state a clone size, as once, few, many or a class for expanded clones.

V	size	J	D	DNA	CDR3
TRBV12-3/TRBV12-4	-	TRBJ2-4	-	TGTGCCAGCAGTTTTGGGTCCGTCGACATTCAGTACTTC	CASSFGSVDIQYF
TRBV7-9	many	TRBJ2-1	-	TGTGCCAGCAGCCCTACCCGTAGGACCCCGTACAATGAGCAGTTCTTC	CASSPTRRTPYNEQFF
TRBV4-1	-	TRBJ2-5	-	TGCGCCAGCAGCCAAACGACGGGGATCAACCAAGAGACCCAGTACTTC	CASSQTTGINQETQYF
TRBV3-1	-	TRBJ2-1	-	TGTGCCAGCAGCCACCAGGGGTCCCCCTACAATGAGCAGTTCTTC	CASSHQGSPYNEQFF
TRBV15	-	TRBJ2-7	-	TGTGCCATCAGCAGAGATGAGAGACAGGTTATCGACGAGCAGTACTTC	CAISRDERQVIDEQYF
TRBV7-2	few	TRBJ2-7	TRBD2	TGTGCCAGCAGCTTAGTAGCGGGGACGCCCCTACGGGAGCAGTACTTC	CASSLVAGTPLREQYF
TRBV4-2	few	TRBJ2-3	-	TGTGCCAGCAGCCAAGAACTGGGCCCTATCACAGATACGCAGTATTTT	CASSQELGPITDTQYF
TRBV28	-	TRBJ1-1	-	TGTGCCAGCAGTTTAAGAGGGAAAATGAACACTGAAGCTTTCTTT	CASSLRGKMNTEAFF
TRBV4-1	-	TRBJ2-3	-	TGCGCCAGCAGCCATACTTCCACAGATACGCAGTATTTT	CASSHTSTDTQYF
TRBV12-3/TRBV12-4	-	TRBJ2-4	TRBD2	TGTGCCAGCACCCCGCTAGCGGGGTTGGGCATTCAGTACTTC	CASTPLAGLGIQYF
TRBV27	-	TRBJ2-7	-	TGTGCCAGCAGTCGGACACCCCCCTACGAGCAGTACTTC	CASSRTPPYEQYF
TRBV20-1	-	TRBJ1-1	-	TGCAGTGCTAGAGAAAACATCCGGTTTGAAGCTTTCTTT	CSARENIRFEAFF
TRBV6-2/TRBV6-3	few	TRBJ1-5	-	TGTGCCAGCAACGTAGGGAATAGCAATCAGCCCCAGCATTTT	CASNVGNSNQPQHF
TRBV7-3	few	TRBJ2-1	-	TGTGCCAGCAGCTCCACCGTCGCTAGCTCCTACAATGAGCAGTTCTTC	CASSSTVASSYNEQFF
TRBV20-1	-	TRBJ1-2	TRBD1	TGCAGTGCTTCCCTCTACAGGGGGCACAGGGGCTACACCTTC	CSASLYRGHRGYTF
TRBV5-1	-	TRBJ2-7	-	TGCGCCAGCAGCTTCAACGGGGAGCAGTACTTC	CASSFNGEQYF
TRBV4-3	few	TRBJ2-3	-	TGCGCCAGCAGCCAAGGAGGCTATACGCAGTATTTT	CASSQGGYTQYF
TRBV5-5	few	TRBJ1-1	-	TGTGCCAGCACCTTGGGTCGAATACAGAACACTGAAGCTTTCTTT	CASTLGRIQNTEAFF
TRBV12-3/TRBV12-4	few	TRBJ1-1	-	TGTGCCAGCACGGCGGGCAGCGACACTGAAGCTTTCTTT	CASTAGSDTEAFF
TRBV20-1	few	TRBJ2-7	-	TGCAGTGCTAGCGGGCCAGGGGAAGCCTACGAGCAGTACTTC	CSASGPGEAYEQYF
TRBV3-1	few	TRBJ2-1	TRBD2	TGTGCCAGCATGACTCGGAGCGGGACCTACAATGAGCAGTTCTTC	CASMTRSGTYNEQFF
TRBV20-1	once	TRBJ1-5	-	TGCAGTGCCAGATTACAGGGTAATCAGCCCCAGCATTTT	CSARLQGNQPQHF
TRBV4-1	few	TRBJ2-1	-	TGCGCCAGCAGCCAAGGGTCAGGGCAGGGCGATGAGCAGTTCTTC	CASSQGSGQGDEQFF
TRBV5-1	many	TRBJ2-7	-	TGCGCCAGCAGCTTTCAGGGGATCCACGAGCAGTACTTC	CASSFQGIHEQYF
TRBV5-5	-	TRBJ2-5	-	TGTGTCAGCAGCTTGACTGTTCGGTCTTCAGGAGAGACCCAGTACTTC	CVSSLTVRSSGETQYF
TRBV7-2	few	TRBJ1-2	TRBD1	TGTGCCAGCAGCCAACAGGGGTCTGGCTACACCTTC	CASSQQGSGYTF
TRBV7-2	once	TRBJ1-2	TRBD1	TGTGCCAGCAGCTTAGAGACAGGGGGCGGCTATGGCTACACCTTC	CASSLETGGGYGYTF
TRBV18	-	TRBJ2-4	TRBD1	TGTGCCAGCTCACCACAAGGGACAGGGGCAAACATTCAGTACTTC	CASSPQGTGANIQYF
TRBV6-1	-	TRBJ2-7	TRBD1	TGTGCCAGCAGTGAGACCGGGACAGGAATCTACGAGCAGTACTTC	CASSETGTGIYEQYF
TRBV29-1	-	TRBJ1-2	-	TGCAGCGTTGGAGCGCTCGACTATGGCTACACCTTC	CSVGALDYGYTF
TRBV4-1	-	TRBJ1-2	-	TGCGCCAGCAGCCAAGCACGTTTTAACTATGGCTACACCTTC	CASSQARFNYGYTF
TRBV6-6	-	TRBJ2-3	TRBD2	TGTGCCATACGGCCCACTAGCGGGGGGGCCAGTGGAGATACGCAGTATTTT	CAIRPTSGGASGDTQYF
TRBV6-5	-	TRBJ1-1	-	TGTGCCAGCAGTTACCGAATCGGGGGCTTGGACACTGAAGCTTTCTTT	CASSYRIGGLDTEAFF
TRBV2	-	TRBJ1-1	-	TGTGCCAGCAGTGAATCGGTACAGAACACTGAAGCTTTCTTT	CASSESVQNTEAFF
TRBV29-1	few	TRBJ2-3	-	TGCAGCGTTGCACAGGTTGGCACAGATACGCAGTATTTT	CSVAQVGTDTQYF
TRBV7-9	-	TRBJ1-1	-	TGTGCCAGCAGCCCGGCGGGAATGAACACTGAAGCTTTCTTT	CASSPAGMNTEAFF
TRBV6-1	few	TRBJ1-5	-	TGTGCCAGCAGGGACCTTAGCAATCAGCCCCAGCATTTT	CASRDLSNQPQHF
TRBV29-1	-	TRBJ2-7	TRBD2	TGCAGCGTTGAAGAGGTACTAGCGGGGGGCGAGCAGTACTTC	CSVEEVLAGGEQYF
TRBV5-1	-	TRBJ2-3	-	TGCGCCAGCAGCGCGGGACACCGGGACAGCACAGATACGCAGTATTTT	CASSAGHRDSTDTQYF
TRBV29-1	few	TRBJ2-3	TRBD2	TGCAGCGTTGAGTTAGCGGGGATCACAGATACGCAGTATTTT	CSVELAGITDTQYF
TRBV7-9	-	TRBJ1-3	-	TGTGCCAGCAGCTTTAACAGCGGAGACACCATATATTTT	CASSFNSGDTIYF
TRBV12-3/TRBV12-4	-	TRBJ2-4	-	TGTGCCAGCAGCGTGGCTCGGGGCATTCAGTACTTC	CASSVARGIQYF
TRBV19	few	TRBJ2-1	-	TGTGCCAGTAGTGGGGGCTCGTGGGGCCCCCACAATGAGCAGTTCTTC	CASSGGSWGPHNEQFF
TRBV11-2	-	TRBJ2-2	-	TGTGCCAGCAGCTTAGGAGGCATCGGGGAGCTGTTTTTT	CASSLGGIGELFF
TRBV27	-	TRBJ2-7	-	TGTGCCAGCAGCAAACTTGGGGACACGGTCTACGAGCAGTACTTC	CASSKLGDTVYEQYF
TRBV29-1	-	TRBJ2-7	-	TGCAGCGTTGAAGTCGGACTCACCTACGAGCAGTACTTC	CSVEVGLTYEQYF
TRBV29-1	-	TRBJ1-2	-	TGCAGCGTTGATAACCAGGGATATGGCTACACCTTC	CSVDNQGYGYTF
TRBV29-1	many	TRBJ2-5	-	TGCAGCGTTGACAGGGAAGAGACCCAGTACTTC	CSVDREETQYF
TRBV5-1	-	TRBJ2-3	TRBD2	TGCGCCAGCAGCAAGGGTAGCGGGGGAGCAGATACGCAGTATTTT	CASSKGSGGADTQYF
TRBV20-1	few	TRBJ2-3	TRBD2	TGCAGTGCTAGAGATCTGTCTAGCGGGGGCGAAGCAGATACGCAGTATTTT	CSARDLSSGGEADTQYF
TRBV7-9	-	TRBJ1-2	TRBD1	TGTGCCAGCAGCTCCGCCGGGACAGCCCTTATGGGCTACACCTTC	CASSSAGTALMGYTF